These 5 T cell receptor beta chains share one sample of origin, sequenced in a study of radiotherapy plus CTLA-4 blockade in lung cancer. Here immunoSEQ multiplex PCR was the method, and the copy in TCRdb shows in-frame clones only, minus some. Seen here are over 100,000 clones, approximately 80% observed once, and the top ten hold roughly 3.3%. The sample in question was peripheral blood, obtained from a patient treated with radiotherapy plus ipilimumab. Receptors were obtained from a human donor with non-small cell lung cancer that progressed on radiotherapy plus ipilimumab. Some clones in this sample may be carry-over from other donors' samples.

DNA for the CDR3: TGTGCCAGCAGCCCTTTCTGGGGTCGCCAAGAGACCCAGTACTTC. This translates into CASSPFWGRQETQYF. V gene TRBV7-8 combines with J gene TRBJ2-5, with no clear D. This CDR3 is 15 amino acids long. CDR1 and CDR2 (germline): SGHVS, FQNEAQ. Trimming removed 5 bases from V and 1 base from J, with 14 bases in between.

The V gene is TRBV7-9, the J gene TRBJ2-5, with TRBD2 matching 10 bases. The junction had 10 bases not matched to a gene; V was cut back by 5 bases and J by 7 bases. CDR1 and CDR2 (germline): SEHNR, FQNEAQ (reference sequence). The CDR3 has 15 amino acids. For the CDR3, the DNA is TGTGCCAGCAGCGGTGGGAGAGCGGGGGGGTGGACCCAGTACTTC. The encoded protein is CASSGGRAGGWTQYF.

The sample holds one count of this clone. CDR3 in amino acids: CASSQTMEAGEETQYF. DNA for the CDR3: TGCGCCAGCAGCCAAACGATGGAAGCGGGAGAAGAGACCCAGTACTTC. The chain couples TRBV4-1 to TRBJ2-5; 8 bases fit TRBD2. Germline V lookup: CDR1 MGHRA, CDR2 YSYEKL. Trimming cost V 2 bases and J 3 bases; bases outside gene matches: 8. The CDR3 has 16 amino acids.

The J gene is TRBJ2-2, the V gene TRBV4-3; D perhaps matches TRBD2 (6 bases). V lost 2 bases, J lost 6 bases, and 13 bases lay in between. Germline V gives CDR1 LGHNA, CDR2 YSLEER. The CDR3 is 15 residues long. The CDR3 DNA follows: TGCGCCAGCAGCCAAATAATAGGAGGGCCCGGGGAGCTGTTTTTT. Its protein product is CASSQIIGGPGELFF.

The chain links TRBV5-5 to TRBJ1-5, with D unclear. V lost 0 bases to trimming and J lost 0 bases, with 4 bases between them. Germline values: CDR1 SGHKS, CDR2 YYEKEE (reference sequence). This CDR3 region has 14 residues. As DNA, the CDR3 is TGTGCCAGCAGCTTGGTCCGTAGCAATCAGCCCCAGCATTTT. Its protein product is CASSLVRSNQPQHF.